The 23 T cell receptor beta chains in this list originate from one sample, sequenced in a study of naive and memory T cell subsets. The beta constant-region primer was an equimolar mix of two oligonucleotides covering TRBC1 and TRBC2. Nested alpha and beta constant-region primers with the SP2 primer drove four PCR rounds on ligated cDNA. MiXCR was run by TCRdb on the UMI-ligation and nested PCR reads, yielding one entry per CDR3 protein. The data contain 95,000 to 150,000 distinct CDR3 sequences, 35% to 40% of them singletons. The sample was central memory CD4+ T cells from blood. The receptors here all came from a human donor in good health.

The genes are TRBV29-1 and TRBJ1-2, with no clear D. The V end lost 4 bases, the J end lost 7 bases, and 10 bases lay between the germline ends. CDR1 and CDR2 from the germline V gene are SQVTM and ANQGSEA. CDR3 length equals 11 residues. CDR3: CSVAAFGGYTF. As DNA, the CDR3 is TGCAGCGTTGCGGCCTTCGGTGGCTACACCTTC.

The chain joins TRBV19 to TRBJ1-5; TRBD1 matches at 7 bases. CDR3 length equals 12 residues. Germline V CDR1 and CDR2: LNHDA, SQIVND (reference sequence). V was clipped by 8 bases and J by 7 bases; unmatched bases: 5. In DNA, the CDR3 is TGTGCCAGTCGACAGGGTCAGCAGCCCCAGCATTTT. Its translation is CASRQGQQPQHF.

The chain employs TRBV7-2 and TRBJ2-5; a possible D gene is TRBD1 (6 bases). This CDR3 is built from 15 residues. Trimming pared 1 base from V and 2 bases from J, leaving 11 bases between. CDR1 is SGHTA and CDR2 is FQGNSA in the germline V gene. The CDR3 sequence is CASSLDGGIQETQYF. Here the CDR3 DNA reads TGTGCCAGCAGCTTAGATGGGGGCATACAAGAGACCCAGTACTTC.

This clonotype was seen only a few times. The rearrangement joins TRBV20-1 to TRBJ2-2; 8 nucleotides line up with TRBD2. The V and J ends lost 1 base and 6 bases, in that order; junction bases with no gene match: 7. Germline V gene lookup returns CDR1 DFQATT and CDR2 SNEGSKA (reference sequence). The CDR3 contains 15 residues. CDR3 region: CSARGALAGSGELFF. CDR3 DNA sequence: TGCAGTGCTAGAGGGGCTCTAGCGGGCTCCGGGGAGCTGTTTTTT.

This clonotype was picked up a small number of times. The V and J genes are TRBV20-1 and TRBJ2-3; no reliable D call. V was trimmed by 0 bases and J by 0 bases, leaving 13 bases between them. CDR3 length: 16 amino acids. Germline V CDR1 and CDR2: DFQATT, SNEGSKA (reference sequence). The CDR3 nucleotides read TGCAGTGCTAGAGATTGGGCCCGCGCCAGCACAGATACGCAGTATTTT. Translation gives CSARDWARASTDTQYF.

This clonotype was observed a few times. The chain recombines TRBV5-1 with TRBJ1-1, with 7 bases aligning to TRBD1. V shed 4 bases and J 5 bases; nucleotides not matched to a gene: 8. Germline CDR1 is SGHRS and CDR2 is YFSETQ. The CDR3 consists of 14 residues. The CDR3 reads CASSPAGGSTEAFF. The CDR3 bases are TGCGCCAGCAGCCCTGCAGGGGGATCTACTGAAGCTTTCTTT.

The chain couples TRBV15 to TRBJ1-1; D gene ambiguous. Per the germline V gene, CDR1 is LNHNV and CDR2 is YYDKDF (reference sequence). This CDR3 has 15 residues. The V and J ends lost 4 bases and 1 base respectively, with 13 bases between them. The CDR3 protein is CATSTGRTKNTEAFF. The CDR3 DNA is TGTGCCACCAGCACCGGACGGACTAAGAACACTGAAGCTTTCTTT.

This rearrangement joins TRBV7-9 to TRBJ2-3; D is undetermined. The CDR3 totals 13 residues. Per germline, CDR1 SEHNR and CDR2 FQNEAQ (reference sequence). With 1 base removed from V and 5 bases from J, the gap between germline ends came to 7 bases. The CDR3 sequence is CASSLGLIDTQYF. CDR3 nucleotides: TGTGCCAGCAGCTTAGGTCTTATAGATACGCAGTATTTT.

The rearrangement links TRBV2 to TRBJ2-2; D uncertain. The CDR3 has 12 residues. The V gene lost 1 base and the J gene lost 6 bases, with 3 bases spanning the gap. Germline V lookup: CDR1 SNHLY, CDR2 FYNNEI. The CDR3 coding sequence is TGTGCCAGCAGTGAAGACTCCGGGGAGCTGTTTTTT. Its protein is CASSEDSGELFF.

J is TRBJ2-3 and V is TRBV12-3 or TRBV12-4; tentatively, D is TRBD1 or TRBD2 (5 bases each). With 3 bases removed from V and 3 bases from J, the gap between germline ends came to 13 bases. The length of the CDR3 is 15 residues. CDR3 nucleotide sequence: TGTGCCAGCAGTTTCTGGGGGAGCCGTACAGATACGCAGTATTTT. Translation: CASSFWGSRTDTQYF.

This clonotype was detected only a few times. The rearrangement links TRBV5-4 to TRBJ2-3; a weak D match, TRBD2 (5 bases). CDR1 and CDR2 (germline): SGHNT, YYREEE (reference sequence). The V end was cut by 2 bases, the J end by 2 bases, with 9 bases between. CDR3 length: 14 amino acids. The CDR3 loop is CASSFSGTTDTQYF. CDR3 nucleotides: TGTGCCAGCAGCTTCTCGGGAACCACAGATACGCAGTATTTT.

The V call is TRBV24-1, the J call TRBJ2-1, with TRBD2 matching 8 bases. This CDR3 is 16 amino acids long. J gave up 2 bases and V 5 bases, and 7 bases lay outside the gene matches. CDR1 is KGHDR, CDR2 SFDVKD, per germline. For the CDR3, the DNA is TGTGCCACCAGTGGAGATAGGCGGGAGGCCTACAATGAGCAGTTCTTC. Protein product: CATSGDRREAYNEQFF.

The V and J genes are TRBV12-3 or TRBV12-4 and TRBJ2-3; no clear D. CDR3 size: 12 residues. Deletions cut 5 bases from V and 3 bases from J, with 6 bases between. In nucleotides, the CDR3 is TGTGCCAGCAGTATCCGGACAGATACGCAGTATTTT. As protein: CASSIRTDTQYF.

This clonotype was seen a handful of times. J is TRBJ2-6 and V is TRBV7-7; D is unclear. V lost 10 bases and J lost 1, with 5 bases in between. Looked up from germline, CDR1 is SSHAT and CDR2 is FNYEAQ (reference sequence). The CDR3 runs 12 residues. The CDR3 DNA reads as TGTGCCATCGGTTCTGGGGCCAACGTCCTGACTTTC. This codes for CAIGSGANVLTF.

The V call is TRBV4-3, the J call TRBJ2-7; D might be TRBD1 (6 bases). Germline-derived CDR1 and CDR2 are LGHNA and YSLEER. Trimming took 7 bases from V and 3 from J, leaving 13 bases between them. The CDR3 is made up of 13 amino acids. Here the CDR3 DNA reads TGCGCCAGCACACTTGTACAGGGCTACGAGCAGTACTTC. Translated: CASTLVQGYEQYF.

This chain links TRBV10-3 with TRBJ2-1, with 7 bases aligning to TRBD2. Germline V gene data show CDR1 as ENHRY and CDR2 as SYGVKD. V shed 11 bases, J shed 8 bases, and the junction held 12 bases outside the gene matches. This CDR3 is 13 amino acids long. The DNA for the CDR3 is TGTGCCTCAGCGGGAATGGACGTCGATGAGCAGTTCTTC. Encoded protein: CASAGMDVDEQFF.

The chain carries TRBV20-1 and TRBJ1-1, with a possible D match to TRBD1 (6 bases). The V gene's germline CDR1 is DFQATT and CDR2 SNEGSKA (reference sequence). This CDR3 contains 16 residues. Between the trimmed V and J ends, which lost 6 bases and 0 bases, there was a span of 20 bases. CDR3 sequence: CSALRGGAGLNTEAFF. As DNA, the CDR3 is TGCAGTGCCCTGCGGGGGGGCGCAGGCCTGAACACTGAAGCTTTCTTT.

DNA for the CDR3: TGTGCCAGCTCACCACGGGACATCGGAGCCAAAAACATTCAGTACTTC. It is translated as CASSPRDIGAKNIQYF. This chain uses TRBV18 with TRBJ2-4; maybe TRBD1 (6 bases). Looked up from germline, CDR1 is KGHSH and CDR2 is LQKENI. Trimming removed 1 base from V and 0 bases from J, with 10 bases in between. CDR3 length: 16 amino acids.

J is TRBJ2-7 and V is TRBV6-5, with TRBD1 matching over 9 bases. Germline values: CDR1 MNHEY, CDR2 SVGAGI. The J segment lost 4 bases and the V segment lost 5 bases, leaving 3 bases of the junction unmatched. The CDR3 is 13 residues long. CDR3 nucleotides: TGTGCCAGCAGTAGGACAGGGGCTTACGAGCAGTACTTC. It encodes CASSRTGAYEQYF.

CDR3 DNA: TGTGCCAGCGGCAGGGGGCCTAACACTGAAGCTTTCTTT. It codes for CASGRGPNTEAFF. The chain has TRBV6-5 and TRBJ1-1; TRBD1 aligns across 8 bases. This CDR3 contains 13 residues. The V segment lost 8 bases and the J segment 2 bases; nucleotides outside the gene matches: 4. Per the germline V gene, CDR1 is MNHEY and CDR2 is SVGAGI.

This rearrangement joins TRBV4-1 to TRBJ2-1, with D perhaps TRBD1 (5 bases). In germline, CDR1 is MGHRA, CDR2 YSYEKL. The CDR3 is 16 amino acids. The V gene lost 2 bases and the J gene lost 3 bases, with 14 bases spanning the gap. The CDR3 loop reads CASSQPDRALYNEQFF. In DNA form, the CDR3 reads TGCGCCAGCAGCCAACCAGACAGAGCTCTCTACAATGAGCAGTTCTTC.

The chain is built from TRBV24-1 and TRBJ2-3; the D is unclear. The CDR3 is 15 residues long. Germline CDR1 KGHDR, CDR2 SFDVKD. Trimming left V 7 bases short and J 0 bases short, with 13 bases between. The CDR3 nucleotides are TGTGCCACCAGCGTTGCTGTGGGGAGCACAGATACGCAGTATTTT. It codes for CATSVAVGSTDTQYF.

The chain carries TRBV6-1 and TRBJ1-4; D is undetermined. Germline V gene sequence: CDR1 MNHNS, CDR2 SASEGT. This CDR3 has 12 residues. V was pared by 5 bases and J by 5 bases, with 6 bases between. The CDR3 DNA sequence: TGTGCCAGCAGTAGCAGGAATGAAAAACTGTTTTTT. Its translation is CASSSRNEKLFF.